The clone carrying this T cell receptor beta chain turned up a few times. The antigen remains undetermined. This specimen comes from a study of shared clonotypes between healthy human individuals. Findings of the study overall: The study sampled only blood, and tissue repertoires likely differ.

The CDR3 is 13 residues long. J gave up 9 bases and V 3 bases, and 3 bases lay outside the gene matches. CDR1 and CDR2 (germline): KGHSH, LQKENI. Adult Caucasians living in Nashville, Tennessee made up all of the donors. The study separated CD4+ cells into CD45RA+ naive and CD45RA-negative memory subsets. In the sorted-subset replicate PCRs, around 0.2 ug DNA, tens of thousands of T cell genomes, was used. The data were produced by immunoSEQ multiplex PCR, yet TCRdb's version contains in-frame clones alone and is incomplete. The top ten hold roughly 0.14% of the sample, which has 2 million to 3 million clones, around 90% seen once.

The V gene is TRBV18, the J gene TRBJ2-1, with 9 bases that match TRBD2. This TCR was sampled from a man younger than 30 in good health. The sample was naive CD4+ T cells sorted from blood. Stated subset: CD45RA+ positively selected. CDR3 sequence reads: CASSPGTSSEQFF. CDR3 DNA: TGTGCCAGCTCACCCGGGACTAGCAGTGAGCAGTTCTTC.